The 23 T cell receptor beta chains below all came from one sample that was sequenced in a study of T-cell memory formation after mild COVID-19. TCRdb independently ran MiXCR on the 5' RACE reads; one entry per CDR3 protein. The table lists about 250,000 distinct CDR3 sequences, more than 15% of them singletons. Source material: PBMCs or a T cell subset sorted from them (not recorded which). Every receptor here comes from a man aged 18 to 29 who had mild COVID-19 (a few samples of this study predate the infection). Cell type and time point are not known.

The table lists this clonotype with many counts. The rearrangement links TRBV12-3 or TRBV12-4 to TRBJ2-2; 7 nucleotides agree with TRBD1. The CDR3 is made up of 15 amino acids. The V segment lost 6 bases and the J segment 6 bases; nucleotides outside the gene matches: 10. The CDR3, as DNA: TGTGCCAGCAGCAAGGGGCGGCAGGGGGCCGGGGAGCTGTTTTTT. It specifies CASSKGRQGAGELFF.

The V call is TRBV6-1, the J call TRBJ1-4; D not resolved. Between the trimmed V and J ends, which lost 2 bases and 1 base, there was a span of 8 bases. Germline V lookup: CDR1 MNHNS, CDR2 SASEGT. The CDR3 sequence is 15 residues long. CDR3 sequence (DNA): TGTGCCAGCAGTGAATTTCAAGGAACTAATGAAAAACTGTTTTTT. Its translation: CASSEFQGTNEKLFF.

V gene TRBV20-1 combines with J gene TRBJ1-1; maybe TRBD1 (5 bases). Germline V CDR1 and CDR2: DFQATT, SNEGSKA (reference sequence). Between the trimmed V and J ends, which lost 3 bases and 6 bases, there was a span of 20 bases. This CDR3 is 15 amino acids long. The CDR3 loop reads CSARDRMRGSSEAFF. The CDR3 DNA is TGCAGTGCTAGGGACCGTATGAGGGGCAGTTCTGAAGCTTTCTTT.

Only a few counts were recorded for this clonotype. This chain uses TRBV12-3 or TRBV12-4 with TRBJ2-6; no firm D call. Trimming pared 5 bases from V and 1 base from J, leaving 6 bases between. This CDR3 has 14 residues. The CDR3: CASSRRSGANVLTF. The CDR3 coding sequence is TGTGCCAGCAGTCGGCGGTCTGGGGCCAACGTCCTGACTTTC.

This clonotype was seen a handful of times. The chain combines TRBV11-1 with TRBJ2-5; no definite D call. Trimming pared 1 base from V and 5 bases from J, leaving 14 bases between. The germline V gene encodes CDR1 SGHAT and CDR2 FQDESV (reference sequence). This CDR3 spans 15 amino acids. The CDR3 coding sequence is TGTGCCAGCAGCTTAGGGGTCGCCCCTCCGGAGACCCAGTACTTC. This sequence encodes CASSLGVAPPETQYF.

This clonotype was observed a handful of times. The gene calls are TRBV20-1 and TRBJ1-2; a possible D gene is TRBD1 (5 bases). The CDR3 has 13 residues. Germline assignment: CDR1 DFQATT and CDR2 SNEGSKA (reference sequence). DNA for the CDR3: TGCAGCCCCGGAGGGCAGCCAGGGTTGGACTACACCTTC. Its protein product is CSPGGQPGLDYTF.

This clonotype showed up just a few times. J is TRBJ2-3 and V is TRBV4-1; D is uncertain. Germline values: CDR1 MGHRA, CDR2 YSYEKL. V lost 4 bases, J lost 5 bases, and 10 bases lay in between. This CDR3 comprises 13 residues. The DNA of the CDR3 is TGCGCCAGCAGCCCCAACCCGATAGATACGCAGTATTTT. Amino acid sequence: CASSPNPIDTQYF.

This clonotype was detected once. One end of the junction varies from germline; a read error may be responsible. The chain recombines TRBV29-1 with TRBJ2-5, with 7 nucleotides matching TRBD1. CDR3 length: 14 amino acids. Germline CDR1 reads SQVTM; CDR2 reads ANQGSEA. In DNA form, the CDR3 reads TGCAGCGATGAAGTCGAGGGGGCGCTAGAGACCCAGTACTTC. Its protein is CSDEVEGALETQYF.

The chain recombines TRBV5-1 with TRBJ2-5; D is unresolved. Germline CDR1 is SGHRS and CDR2 is YFSETQ. The length of the CDR3 is 13 residues. Trimming removed 3 bases at V and 7 bases at J, with 13 bases between. The CDR3 bases are TGCGCCAGCAGCTCCGGACCGCCGGGGACCCAGTACTTC. Translated: CASSSGPPGTQYF.

There are a few counts of this clonotype. The chain couples TRBV4-2 to TRBJ2-5; 7 bases map to TRBD2. The CDR3 contains 15 residues. Germline CDR1 and CDR2: LGHNA and YNFKEQ. After removal of 1 base from V and 3 bases from J, the junction contained 5 bases not matched to a gene. The chain's CDR3 is CASSQVPGGKETQYF. Written as DNA, the CDR3 is TGTGCCAGCAGCCAAGTGCCCGGGGGGAAAGAGACCCAGTACTTC.

This clonotype occurred many times. This rearrangement joins TRBV6-2 or TRBV6-3 to TRBJ2-1; no reliable D call. The germline CDR1 and CDR2 sequences are MNHEY and SVGEGT. This CDR3 contains 11 residues. Trimming took 5 bases from V and 7 from J, leaving 6 bases between them. The CDR3 reads CASSQSNEQFF. The CDR3 DNA reads as TGTGCCAGCAGTCAATCGAATGAGCAGTTCTTC.

This clonotype was counted between two and nine times. The chain recombines TRBV11-2 with TRBJ2-5, with 9 bases fitting TRBD2. The CDR3 runs 16 residues. Germline V gene sequence: CDR1 SGHAT, CDR2 FQNNGV. Trimming cost V 3 bases and J 4 bases; bases outside gene matches: 9. The CDR3 nucleotides read TGTGCCAGCAGCTTTTACCCTAGCGGGGAGGGAGAGACCCAGTACTTC. Translated, it gives CASSFYPSGEGETQYF.

A word on this clonotype: A read error may account for a junction end that differs from germline. The chain employs TRBV20-1 and TRBJ2-3; D is unclear. Germline-derived CDR1 and CDR2 are DFQATT and SNEGSKA (reference sequence). The CDR3 is made up of 13 amino acids. CDR3 nucleotides: TGCAGTGCTAGCGGGCTAGGTGCAGATACGAAGTATTTT. This translates into CSASGLGADTKYF.

The V call is TRBV6-5, the J call TRBJ2-2; 9 bases match TRBD2. This CDR3 spans 16 amino acids. Trimming cost V 0 bases and J 6 bases; bases outside gene matches: 5. CDR1 and CDR2 (germline): MNHEY, SVGAGI. CDR3 sequence reads: CASSYSGGGAAGELFF. The CDR3 coding sequence is TGTGCCAGCAGTTACTCAGGCGGGGGGGCGGCCGGGGAGCTGTTTTTT.

There are many counts of this clonotype. The genes are TRBV20-1 and TRBJ2-3; D not resolved. Germline V gives CDR1 DFQATT, CDR2 SNEGSKA (reference sequence). Trimming removed 6 bases at V and 3 bases at J, with 7 bases between. This CDR3 comprises 11 residues. This CDR3 is CSARRTDTQYF. The CDR3 DNA reads as TGCAGTGCCCGCAGGACAGATACGCAGTATTTT.

This chain links TRBV28 with TRBJ1-2; 8 bases are shared with TRBD1. The CDR3 is made up of 13 amino acids. Trimming at V came to 6 bases and at J to 4 bases, leaving 4 bases not matched to a gene. Germline V gene lookup returns CDR1 MDHEN and CDR2 SYDVKM. As DNA, the CDR3 is TGTGCCAGCAGAACCGGGACAGGCTATGGCTACACCTTC. Protein: CASRTGTGYGYTF.

The sample holds many counts of this clonotype. The CDR3 is CASSPRRTGNEWRTEAFF. The CDR3 nucleotides read TGTGCCAGCAGCCCCCGCCGGACAGGGAATGAATGGAGGACTGAAGCTTTCTTT. The chain couples TRBV7-2 to TRBJ1-1, with 8 bases aligning to TRBD1. V was pared by 5 bases and J by 5 bases, with 19 bases of the junction left unmatched. Germline CDR1 reads SGHTA; CDR2 reads FQGNSA. The CDR3 sequence is 18 residues long.

This clonotype was seen only a few times. The genes are TRBV4-2 and TRBJ1-1, with D possibly matching TRBD1 (5 bases). This CDR3 region has 15 residues. Germline CDR1 LGHNA, CDR2 YNFKEQ. V was pared by 0 bases and J by 2 bases, with 10 bases between. The CDR3 region has the DNA TGTGCCAGCAGCCAAGATGGGGGAGAAAACACTGAAGCTTTCTTT. Protein product: CASSQDGGENTEAFF.

This clonotype was counted only a few times. V and J are TRBV20-1 and TRBJ2-3; D is perhaps TRBD2 (6 bases). The CDR3 consists of 14 residues. The V end was cut by 6 bases, the J end by 10 bases, with 23 bases between. Germline CDR1 and CDR2: DFQATT and SNEGSKA (reference sequence). CDR3 bases: TGCAGTGCAGCCGGGACCCCGGGGGTGCGGGCGCAGTATTTT. Its protein is CSAAGTPGVRAQYF.

This clonotype was counted many times. The rearrangement uses TRBV7-2 and TRBJ1-5; D gene uncertain. The CDR3 has 14 residues. V lost 3 bases, J lost 2 bases, and 8 bases lay in between. Germline lookup yields CDR1 SGHTA and CDR2 FQGNSA. CDR3 sequence reads: CASSLRGGNQPQHF. CDR3 nucleotide sequence: TGTGCCAGCAGCTTGCGAGGAGGCAATCAGCCCCAGCATTTT.

In this sample, this clonotype turned up a few times. CDR3 DNA sequence: TGTGCCAGCAGCTTCGACTCCCTGGATGAGCAGTTCTTC. The encoded protein is CASSFDSLDEQFF. The V call is TRBV3-1, the J call TRBJ2-1, with D unclear. The CDR3 contains 13 residues. From germline, CDR1 is LGHDT and CDR2 YNNKEL (reference sequence). V lost 5 bases to trimming and J lost 8 bases, with 13 bases between them.

This clonotype was seen a handful of times. Lacking the conserved final phenylalanine or tryptophan, this CDR3 likely reflects a read error. The chain is built from TRBV28 and TRBJ1-1; tentative D call: TRBD1 (5 bases). The CDR3 spans 15 residues. The V gene's germline CDR1 is MDHEN and CDR2 SYDVKM. Trimming took 5 bases from V and 4 from J, leaving 17 bases between them. The CDR3 region has the DNA TGTGCCAGCAGTCCGGGGACGGCCGGGGGCACTGAAGCTTTCTCT. This encodes CASSPGTAGGTEAFS.

This clonotype was seen at least ten times. V and J are TRBV2 and TRBJ1-6, with D possibly being TRBD1 (5 bases). Germline values: CDR1 SNHLY, CDR2 FYNNEI. V was pared by 6 bases and J by 9 bases, with 18 bases between. The CDR3 sequence is 15 residues long. The chain's CDR3 is CASSDGGTGRSPLHF. For the CDR3, the DNA is TGTGCCAGCAGCGATGGGGGGACGGGCCGTTCACCCCTCCACTTT.